Listed below are T cell receptor beta chains from one sample, sequenced in a study of Graves' ophthalmopathy and Graves' hyperthyroidism. Each CDR3 protein is one row after TCRdb ran MiXCR on the multiplex PCR reads. The data show about 740,000 distinct CDR3 sequences, 40% seen once. The sequencing input was peripheral blood. The receptors derive from an adult man with Graves' ophthalmopathy. The CDR3 runs from the conserved cysteine through the conserved F or W. The D gene is left open where the match is weak. Clone size is given for some rows only: seen once, a few or many times, or a class if the clone is expanded.

D	V	size	J	CDR3	DNA
TRBD1	TRBV7-9	NA	TRBJ1-2	CASSGDRVRLDYGYTF	TGTGCCAGCAGCGGGGACAGGGTGAGACTCGACTATGGCTACACCTTC
NA	TRBV29-1	few	TRBJ2-3	CSYNLLGIGTDTQYF	TGCAGTTACAATCTGTTAGGTATAGGCACAGATACGCAGTATTTT
NA	TRBV15	NA	TRBJ2-7	CATSRGTGGPYEEYF	TGTGCCACCAGCAGAGGGACGGGGGGCCCCTACGAGGAGTACTTC
TRBD1	TRBV10-3	NA	TRBJ1-2	CAITNTGGYYGYTF	TGTGCCATCACCAACACAGGGGGGTACTATGGCTACACCTTC
NA	TRBV24-1	NA	TRBJ1-3	CATSDPSGVKNTIYF	TGTGCCACCAGTGATCCTAGCGGGGTTAAGAACACCATATATTTT
TRBD1	TRBV29-1	NA	TRBJ1-5	CSAGQGTVYEHF	TGCAGCGCCGGACAGGGAACCGTCTACGAGCATTTT
TRBD1	TRBV24-1	NA	TRBJ1-5	CASSGLGQDFDQPQHF	TGTGCCAGCAGTGGCCTGGGACAGGACTTTGATCAGCCCCAGCATTTT
NA	TRBV7-9	few	TRBJ1-1	CASSLEVLGMMNTEAFF	TGTGCCAGCAGCTTGGAGGTTCTGGGTATGATGAACACTGAAGCTTTCTTT
TRBD1	TRBV5-1	NA	TRBJ2-2	CASSSTGTGDTGELFF	TGTGCCAGCAGCTCCACCGGGACAGGGGACACCGGGGAGCTGTTTTTT
NA	TRBV2	many	TRBJ1-2	CASSKTGPDYGYTF	TGTGCCAGCAGTAAAACAGGGCCGGACTATGGCTACACCTTC
NA	TRBV14	few	TRBJ1-4	CASSQDRSGKLFF	TGTGCCAGCAGCCAAGATCGATCGGGAAAACTGTTTTTT
TRBD1	TRBV2	many	TRBJ2-5	CASSRQGAQETQYF	TGTGCCAGCAGTCGACAGGGGGCCCAAGAGACCCAGTACTTC
NA	TRBV28	few	TRBJ1-5	CASASAQPQHF	TGTGCCAGCGCATCGGCGCAGCCCCAGCATTTT
NA	TRBV29-1	many	TRBJ1-4	CSVVYASEKLFF	TGCAGCGTTGTTTATGCGAGTGAAAAACTGTTTTTT
NA	TRBV16	NA	TRBJ1-6	CASSQSKNSPLHF	TGTGCCAGCAGCCAATCAAAAAATTCACCCCTCCACTTT
TRBD1	TRBV20-1	NA	TRBJ1-3	CSAGDRASGNTIYF	TGCAGTGCGGGCGACAGGGCCTCTGGAAACACCATATATTTT
NA	TRBV27	few	TRBJ2-7	CASGRDGSYEQYF	TGTGCCAGCGGCCGGGACGGTTCCTACGAGCAGTACTTC
NA	TRBV15	NA	TRBJ2-3	CATSSGRGLDTQYF	TGTGCCACCAGCTCCGGGAGGGGGCTGGATACGCAGTATTTT
TRBD2	TRBV11-2	NA	TRBJ2-7	CASSLGRDQTSDEQYF	TGTGCCAGCAGCCTGGGGAGGGACCAGACTAGCGACGAGCAGTACTTC
NA	TRBV7-9	NA	TRBJ2-2	CASSKTEKNTGELFF	TGTGCCAGCAGTAAGACAGAGAAGAACACCGGGGAGCTGTTTTTT
TRBD1	TRBV24-1	NA	TRBJ1-5	CATRGTGRETQHF	TGTGCCACCAGAGGGACAGGGAGGGAGACCCAGCATTTT
NA	TRBV24-1	NA	TRBJ1-1	CAIEDRNTEAFF	TGTGCCATTGAGGACAGGAACACTGAAGCTTTCTTT
NA	TRBV25-1	NA	TRBJ1-3	CASSELQGSGNTIYF	TGTGCCAGCAGTGAATTGCAGGGGTCTGGAAACACCATATATTTT
TRBD1	TRBV29-1	NA	TRBJ1-2	CSVGGQGARYYGYTF	TGCAGCGTTGGCGGACAGGGGGCGCGGTACTATGGCTACACCTTC
TRBD1	TRBV4-2	NA	TRBJ1-2	CASSQGSAQGFRGYTF	TGTGCCAGCAGCCAAGGTAGCGCACAGGGGTTCCGTGGCTACACCTTC
NA	TRBV7-3	many	TRBJ1-1	CASSLRATTNTEAFF	TGTGCCAGCAGCTTAAGGGCTACAACGAACACTGAAGCTTTCTTT
NA	TRBV14	NA	TRBJ2-5	CASSPSGELETQYF	TGTGCCAGCAGCCCCTCCGGGGAGTTGGAGACCCAGTACTTC
NA	TRBV7-8	NA	TRBJ1-1	CASRASGVPSAEAFF	TGTGCCAGCAGAGCCTCGGGGGTACCTAGCGCTGAAGCTTTCTTT
TRBD1	TRBV6-6	NA	TRBJ1-3	CASSYSTGDSSGNTIYF	TGTGCCAGCAGTTACTCGACAGGGGACAGCTCTGGAAACACCATATATTTT
NA	TRBV7-2	NA	TRBJ2-7	CASSSSPLGVGREQYF	TGTGCCAGCAGTTCAAGCCCTCTGGGAGTTGGTCGCGAGCAGTACTTC
TRBD1	TRBV9	NA	TRBJ1-2	CASSVRTGDAGYTF	TGTGCCAGCAGCGTAAGGACAGGGGACGCTGGCTACACCTTC
NA	TRBV4-2	NA	TRBJ2-7	CASSQEKGGIFLEYF	TGTGCCAGCAGCCAAGAAAAGGGCGGCATCTTCCTAGAGTACTTC
NA	TRBV7-9	NA	TRBJ2-7	CASSLAAGSYYEQYF	TGTGCCAGCAGCTTAGCGGCAGGGTCTTACTACGAGCAGTACTTC
TRBD1	TRBV10-3	few	TRBJ2-7	CASTRAGQDAEQYF	TGTGCCAGCACACGGGCTGGACAGGATGCCGAGCAGTACTTC
TRBD2	TRBV7-2	NA	TRBJ2-5	CASSQAPGLAGVIGQETQYF	TGCGCCAGCAGCCAAGCCCCTGGACTAGCGGGAGTGATCGGCCAAGAGACCCAGTACTTC
TRBD1	TRBV10-2	once	TRBJ1-2	CASSPQGSRGYTF	TGTGCCAGCTCACCACAGGGGTCTCGTGGCTACACCTTC
NA	TRBV5-4	NA	TRBJ1-1	CASSLSQSSTEAFF	TGTGCCAGCAGCTTGAGCCAGTCGAGCACTGAAGCTTTCTTT
NA	TRBV25-1	NA	TRBJ2-7	CAISAGLAPVVEQYF	TGTGCCATCAGCGCGGGCTTAGCCCCGGTGGTCGAGCAGTACTTC
NA	TRBV4-1	few	TRBJ1-5	CASSQDPPLGNQPQHF	TGCGCCAGCAGCCAAGATCCTCCCTTGGGCAATCAGCCCCAGCATTTT
NA	TRBV4-1	few	TRBJ2-7	CASSQVSGGWYEQYF	TGCGCCAGCAGCCAAGTTTCTGGCGGATGGTACGAGCAGTACTTC
NA	TRBV9	few	TRBJ1-2	CASSVGGPSGYTF	TGTGCCAGCAGCGTAGGAGGACCTAGCGGCTACACCTTC
NA	TRBV2	few	TRBJ2-7	CASNDGLYEQYF	TGTGCCAGTAATGACGGTCTCTACGAGCAGTACTTC
NA	TRBV2	many	TRBJ2-5	CASRGPETQYF	TGTGCCAGCAGGGGCCCAGAGACCCAGTACTTC
NA	TRBV7-2	NA	TRBJ2-7	CASSAETPIYEQYF	TGTGCCAGCAGTGCCGAGACTCCCATCTACGAGCAGTACTTC
NA	TRBV19	few	TRBJ1-5	CASSIRESQPQHF	TGTGCCAGTAGTATTCGGGAGAGTCAGCCCCAGCATTTT
NA	TRBV10-3	NA	TRBJ1-4	CASSSLGGRGNEKLFF	TGTGCCAGCAGTTCCCTGGGCGGGAGAGGTAATGAAAAACTGTTTTTT
NA	TRBV15	many	TRBJ1-1	CATSRPRGNTEAFF	TGTGCCACCAGCCGACCAAGGGGGAACACTGAAGCTTTCTTT
TRBD1	TRBV5-1	NA	TRBJ2-7	CASRPPDREYEQYF	TGCGCCAGCAGACCCCCGGACAGGGAATACGAGCAGTACTTC
TRBD1	TRBV7-8	NA	TRBJ2-7	CASSPPTGLQSYEQYF	TGTGCCAGCAGCCCGCCGACAGGGCTTCAGTCCTACGAGCAGTACTTC
NA	TRBV2	NA	TRBJ1-2	CASSVSLNYGYTF	TGTGCCAGCAGTGTTTCCCTTAACTATGGCTACACCTTC